The sample holds many counts of the clone carrying this T cell receptor (beta chain). The record originates from a study of Graves' ophthalmopathy and Graves' hyperthyroidism. TCR beta CDR3 regions were amplified from RNA transcripts. Amplification began with first-round RT-PCR using HTBI primers, then second-round multiplex PCR was performed. TCRdb independently ran MiXCR on the multiplex PCR reads; one entry per CDR3 protein. In the table there are 680,000 or so distinct CDR3 sequences, about 24% of which are singletons. The CDR3 totals 12 residues. Trimming took off 2 bases at V and 9 bases at J, with 10 bases between the two ends.

The sequence was collected from a woman under 30 with stable Graves' hyperthyroidism. Some clones in this sample may be carry-over from other donors' samples. The sample comprised peripheral blood. The rearrangement links TRBV12-3 or TRBV12-4 to TRBJ1-2; D is possibly TRBD1 (5 bases). Written as DNA, the CDR3 is TGTGCCAGCAGTTTATTGGGGGTTAGCTACACCTTC. Its protein product is CASSLLGVSYTF.